This T cell receptor (beta chain) was sequenced in a study of shared clonotypes between healthy human individuals. Naive CD8 cells were CD45RO-negative, positively selected for CCR7, excluding terminally differentiated effector memory CD45RA+ cells. The donors were adults (healthy and HIV-negative) with no recent acute infections or vaccinations. The protocol was immunoSEQ multiplex PCR, while the TCRdb copy is restricted to in-frame clones and leaves out a portion. The sample holds about 2,100,000 clones, around 93% seen once. The CDR3 is 12 residues long. Trimming left V 0 bases short and J 2 bases short, with 2 bases between. The germline V gene encodes CDR1 MGHRA and CDR2 YSYEKL. Of note for this clone: The antigen is unknown. The same CDR3 is also encoded by other DNA sequences in this sample.

General study points: In contrast to clonotypes shared by all four donors, non-shared clonotypes had lower generation probabilities. A generally larger estimated richness was seen in naive subsets than in memory subsets.

The sequencing sample was made of naive CD8+ T cells from PBMCs. The J gene is TRBJ2-7, the V gene TRBV4-1; D is unclear. The TCR sequence derives from a man between 18 and 29 years old in good health. Some clones in this sample may be carry-over from other donors' samples. This chain's CDR3 is CASSQDTYEQYF. For the CDR3, the DNA is TGCGCCAGCAGCCAAGACACCTACGAGCAGTACTTC.